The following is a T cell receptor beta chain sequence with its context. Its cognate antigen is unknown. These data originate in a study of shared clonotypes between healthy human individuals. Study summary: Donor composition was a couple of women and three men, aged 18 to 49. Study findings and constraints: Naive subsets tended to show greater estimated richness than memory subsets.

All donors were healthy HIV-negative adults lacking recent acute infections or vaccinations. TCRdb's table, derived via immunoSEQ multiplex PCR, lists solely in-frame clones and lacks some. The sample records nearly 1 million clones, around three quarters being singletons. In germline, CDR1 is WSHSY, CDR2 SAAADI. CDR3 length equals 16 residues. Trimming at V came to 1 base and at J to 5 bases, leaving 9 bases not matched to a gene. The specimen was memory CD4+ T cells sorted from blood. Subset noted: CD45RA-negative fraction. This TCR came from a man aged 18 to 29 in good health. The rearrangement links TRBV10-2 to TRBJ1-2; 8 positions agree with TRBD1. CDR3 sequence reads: CASSELGQEFLYGYTF. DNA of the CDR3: TGCGCCAGCAGTGAGTTGGGACAGGAGTTTCTTTATGGCTACACCTTC.